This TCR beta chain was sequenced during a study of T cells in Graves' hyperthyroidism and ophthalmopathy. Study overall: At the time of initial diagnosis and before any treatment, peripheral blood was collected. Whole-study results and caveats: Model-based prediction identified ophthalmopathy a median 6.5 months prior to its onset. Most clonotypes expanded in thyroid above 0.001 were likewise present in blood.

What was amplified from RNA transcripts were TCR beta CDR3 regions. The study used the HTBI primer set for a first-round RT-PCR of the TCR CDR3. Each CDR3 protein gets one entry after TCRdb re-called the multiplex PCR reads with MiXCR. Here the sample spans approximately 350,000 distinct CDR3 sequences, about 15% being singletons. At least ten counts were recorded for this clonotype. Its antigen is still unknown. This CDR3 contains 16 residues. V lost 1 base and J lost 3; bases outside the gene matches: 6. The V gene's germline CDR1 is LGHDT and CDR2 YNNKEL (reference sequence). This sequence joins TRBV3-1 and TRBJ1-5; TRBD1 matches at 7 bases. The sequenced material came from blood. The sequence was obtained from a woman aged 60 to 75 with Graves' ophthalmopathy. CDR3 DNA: TGTGCCAGCAGCCAAGGGGACAGAAGGTTCAATCAGCCCCAGCATTTT. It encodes CASSQGDRRFNQPQHF.